This note documents a single TCR beta chain sequence. Its antigen is not identified. This CDR3 region has 18 residues. CDR1 is SEHNR and CDR2 is FQNEAQ in the germline V gene (reference sequence). V lost 3 bases and J lost 7; bases outside the gene matches: 15. This specimen comes from a study of OX40 agonist ivuxolimab in advanced cancers. The overall study: Participants could have had prior anti-PD-1, anti-PD-L1 or anti-CTLA-4 therapy, and approximately 40% had some.

Autoimmune disease history or systemic immunosuppression was exclusionary. Sequencing was performed with immunoSEQ multiplex PCR; in TCRdb, only in-frame clones are kept and a portion is missing. The table shows about 72,000 clones, with 87% occurring only once. Study-level results: Doses of 0.1 to 3.0 mg/kg were accompanied by clonal expansion of CD4+ and CD8+ blood T cells by week 6.

V gene TRBV7-9 combines with J gene TRBJ2-1; 10 bases line up with TRBD2. The starting material was CD4+ or CD8+ T cells sorted from blood, obtained in a trial of the OX40 agonist ivuxolimab. This clonotype was obtained from an adult with an advanced solid tumor such as melanoma, head and neck, liver or kidney cancer. CDR3 sequence reads: CASSFRLRLAGAINEQFF. In nucleotides, the CDR3 is TGTGCCAGCAGCTTCCGCCTCAGGCTAGCGGGGGCGATAAATGAGCAGTTCTTC.